The clone carrying this T cell receptor beta chain was found a few times. The use of a sample-barcoded 5' primer and a J-beta primer mix characterized a second PCR of roughly 6 to 11 cycles. TCRdb re-called the 5' RACE reads through MiXCR, storing one row per CDR3 protein. The sample lists about 380,000 distinct CDR3 sequences, about 52% seen once, with roughly 51% in the top ten. The data belong to a study of blood T cells in healthy people across ages. This CDR3 comprises 14 residues. Trimming took 1 base from V and 7 from J, leaving 11 bases between them. CDR1 SGHTA and CDR2 FQGNSA come from the germline V gene.

The gene calls are TRBV7-2 and TRBJ2-1; D ambiguous. The material sequenced was blood. This clonotype was sampled from a man aged 60 to 69 in good health. CDR3 sequence: CASSLGSAANEQFF. CDR3 nucleotides: TGTGCCAGCAGCTTAGGGTCTGCGGCAAATGAGCAGTTCTTC.